This TCR beta chain was recovered during a study of OX40 agonist ivuxolimab in advanced cancers. About the research overall: Ivuxolimab is a fully human IgG2 antibody that activates OX40 (CD134). Study-wide points: At 0.1 to 3.0 mg/kg, clonal expansion of CD4+ and CD8+ blood T cells had occurred by week 6.

Repertoires were generated with immunoSEQ multiplex PCR, while TCRdb's copy carries only in-frame clones and drops some. Seen here are 55,000 to 75,000 clones, about nine tenths observed once, and the top ten hold 3.5% to 4%. The CDR3 length is 14 residues. With 1 base removed from V and 0 bases from J, the gap between germline ends came to 5 bases. Germline lookup yields CDR1 SGHVS and CDR2 FQNEAQ. As to this clone: Its antigen is currently unknown.

This chain links TRBV7-8 with TRBJ2-3, with D unresolved. The input for sequencing was CD4+ or CD8+ T cells sorted from blood, taken in a trial of the OX40 agonist ivuxolimab. The sequence derives from an adult with an advanced solid tumor such as melanoma, head and neck, liver or kidney cancer. The CDR3 here is CASSLGSSTDTQYF. CDR3 nucleotides: TGTGCCAGCAGCTTAGGATCCAGCACAGATACGCAGTATTTT.